This TCR beta chain was sequenced in a study of regulatory T cells in long-lasting Graves disease. Through Arm-PCR of CDR3 regions and iRepertoire HTBI primers, TCR beta libraries were built. Each CDR3 protein is one row after TCRdb ran MiXCR on the multiplex PCR reads. The sample consists of around 240,000 distinct CDR3 sequences, 18% of them appearing once. Trimming removed 5 bases from V and 5 bases from J, with 10 bases in between. The germline V gene encodes CDR1 MNHEY and CDR2 SMNVEV (reference sequence). This CDR3 has 13 amino acids. Noted time point: newly diagnosed GD, antithyroid drugs for less than 3 months. The authors made the TCR library using RNA they extracted from PBMCs. The same specimen was also included in a second study, on T cells in Graves' hyperthyroidism and ophthalmopathy.

The sequence came from a woman aged 25 to 39 with Graves disease. The chain combines TRBV27 with TRBJ2-1; D not certain. The source was peripheral blood mononuclear cells (PBMCs), collected at new diagnosis, from a patient treated with antithyroid drugs. The DNA of the CDR3 is TGTGCCAGCAGTCTACAGATCAACAATGAGCAGTTCTTC. Its translation: CASSLQINNEQFF.